This paragraph covers one T cell receptor (beta chain) sequence. V was pared by 2 bases and J by 6 bases, with 19 bases between. The germline V gene has CDR1 LNHDA and CDR2 SQIVND (reference sequence). The CDR3 covers 16 residues. Assay used: immunoSEQ multiplex PCR; TCRdb lists only in-frame clones, some missing. The repertoire consists of under 95,000 clones, with approximately 87% occurring once and the leading ten covering approximately 14%. Documented time point: pretreatment peripheral blood. The source of the sample is a study of PD-L1 blockade in urothelial cancer. Across the whole study: Individuals in the cohort had been given 0 to 3 earlier chemotherapy regimens. Analysis of blood occurred 3 weeks (second dose) and 6 weeks after treatment start. Median T cell yield from blood was roughly 140,000.

The chain is built from TRBV19 and TRBJ1-2; D is possibly TRBD1 (5 bases). The input for sequencing was PBMCs, taken around atezolizumab (anti-PD-L1) treatment. This sequence originates from a man aged 60 to 75 with urothelial cancer. The CDR3 spells CASSIFGTGKPHGYTF. DNA of the CDR3: TGTGCCAGTAGTATATTCGGAACAGGCAAGCCCCATGGCTACACCTTC.